These 10 T cell receptor beta chains share one sample of origin, sequenced in a study of monozygotic twins with cystic fibrosis. This table comes from immunoSEQ multiplex PCR, and its TCRdb copy is limited to in-frame clones, with some not included. The sample yields 25,000 to 40,000 clones, approximately 97% seen once. The sequencing input was blood. These receptors were obtained from a girl aged 2 to 10 with cystic fibrosis.

The CDR3 spells CASSFLGPAYEQYF. The CDR3 DNA follows: TGTGCCAGCAGTTTTTTAGGGCCGGCCTACGAGCAGTACTTC. The chain combines TRBV28 with TRBJ2-7, with unresolved D. V gave up 3 bases and J gave up 2 bases, with 11 bases separating them. The germline V gene has CDR1 MDHEN and CDR2 SYDVKM. This CDR3 contains 14 residues.

This chain uses TRBV6-5 with TRBJ2-7, with 10 nucleotides matching TRBD1. The CDR3 has 14 amino acids. The germline CDR1 and CDR2 sequences are MNHEY and SVGAGI. V lost 7 bases to trimming and J lost 2 bases; unmatched junction nucleotides: 5. CDR3 protein: CASMRGTGAYEQYF. The CDR3 DNA reads as TGTGCCAGCATGCGAGGGACAGGGGCCTACGAGCAGTACTTC.

The CDR3 coding sequence is TGCGCCAGCAGCTCGACTGGGAAGGCTGGAAACACCATATATTTT. It is translated as CASSSTGKAGNTIYF. The chain combines TRBV5-1 with TRBJ1-3, with D unclear. The length of the CDR3 is 15 residues. The germline gives CDR1 SGHRS, CDR2 YFSETQ. V was cut by 3 bases and J by 2 bases, with 12 bases left in between.

The rearrangement links TRBV4-1 to TRBJ1-4, with D unclear. Per the germline V gene, CDR1 is MGHRA and CDR2 is YSYEKL. V lost 3 bases, J lost 6 bases, and 20 bases lay in between. The CDR3 consists of 17 residues. CDR3: CASSQERYVRTDEKLFF. The CDR3, as DNA: TGCGCCAGCAGCCAGGAGCGCTACGTCCGGACGGATGAAAAACTGTTTTTT.

V and J are TRBV5-1 and TRBJ2-3; 7 bases map to TRBD2. The germline V gene has CDR1 SGHRS and CDR2 YFSETQ. The ends lost 1 base at V and 4 bases at J; junction bases unmatched: 9. The CDR3 is 16 residues long. The CDR3 DNA reads TGCGCCAGCAGCTTGTGGGGGGGAGAAATTCCAGATACGCAGTATTTT. Protein sequence: CASSLWGGEIPDTQYF.

The V gene is TRBV9, the J gene TRBJ2-7; 7 nucleotides align to TRBD2. This CDR3 contains 14 residues. The junction had 8 bases not matched to a gene; V was cut back by 3 bases and J by 5 bases. Germline assignment: CDR1 SGDLS and CDR2 YYNGEE. The CDR3, as DNA: TGTGCCAGCAGCGGGGGCGGGAGCGTGAACGAGCAGTACTTC. It codes for CASSGGGSVNEQYF. The full variable domain, with the rest looked up from reference TRBV9 and TRBJ2-7, is DSGVTQTPKHLITATGQRVTLRCSPRSGDLSVYWYQQSLDQGLQFLIQYYNGEERAKGNILERFSAQQFPDLHSELNLSSLELGDSALYFCASSGGGSVNEQYFGPGTRLTVT.

The chain is built from TRBV7-9 and TRBJ2-7, with 9 bases identical to TRBD1. The CDR3 has 15 residues. From germline, CDR1 is SEHNR and CDR2 FQNEAQ (reference sequence). V was clipped by 5 bases and J by 2 bases; unmatched bases: 7. The CDR3 protein is CASSGSGQGPYEQYF. CDR3 nucleotide sequence: TGTGCCAGCAGCGGATCCGGACAGGGGCCCTACGAGCAGTACTTC.

The chain joins TRBV7-9 to TRBJ1-2; D gene ambiguous. The V gene's germline CDR1 is SEHNR and CDR2 FQNEAQ (reference sequence). The germline V and J ends were trimmed by 1 base and 2 bases, with 14 bases remaining between them. The CDR3 loop spans 16 amino acids. The CDR3 here is CASSLDSAFDNYGYTF. The CDR3 DNA is TGTGCCAGCAGCTTAGACAGCGCCTTTGACAACTATGGCTACACCTTC.

This clone showed up just once. CDR3 protein: CASSDGQRAEQYF. Here the CDR3 DNA reads TGTGCCAGCAGCGACGGACAAAGGGCCGAGCAGTACTTC. This chain uses TRBV7-3 with TRBJ2-7, with a possible D match to TRBD1 (5 bases). Deletions cut 5 bases from V and 6 bases from J, with 14 bases between. The germline V gene has CDR1 SGHTA and CDR2 FQGTGA. The length of the CDR3 is 13 residues. The entire variable domain, with the rest obtained from reference TRBV7-3 and TRBJ2-7, is as follows: GAGVSQTPSNKVTEKGKYVELRCDPISGHTALYWYRQSLGQGPEFLIYFQGTGAADDSGLPNDRFFAVRPEGSVSTLKIQRTERGDSAVYLCASSDGQRAEQYFGPGTRLTVT.

This chain uses TRBV27 with TRBJ2-5, with a tentative D call TRBD1 (5 bases). The CDR3 runs to 14 residues. With 3 bases removed from V and 2 bases from J, the gap between germline ends came to 10 bases. Germline V gene data show CDR1 as MNHEY and CDR2 as SMNVEV (reference sequence). The CDR3 spells CASSFINRQETQYF. The CDR3 region has the DNA TGTGCCAGCAGTTTTATCAACAGGCAAGAGACCCAGTACTTC.